The 15 T cell receptor beta chains given below trace back to one sample, sequenced in a study of blood T cell repertoires in COVID-19. Assay: immunoSEQ multiplex PCR; the TCRdb copy retains only in-frame clones and omits some. The sample lists 50,000 to 65,000 clones, 74% seen once, with about 30% in the top ten. What was sequenced was peripheral blood. The receptors here all came from a woman aged 80 or over with acute or convalescent COVID-19.

This clone has more than one count but fewer than ten. The V gene is TRBV4-1, the J gene TRBJ1-5; D remains ambiguous. From germline, CDR1 is MGHRA and CDR2 YSYEKL. This CDR3 contains 15 residues. V was trimmed by 0 bases and J by 0 bases, leaving 6 bases between them. CDR3 sequence: CASSQDAYSNQPQHF. The CDR3 nucleotides read TGCGCCAGCAGCCAAGATGCGTATAGCAATCAGCCCCAGCATTTT.

V is TRBV7-2 and J is TRBJ2-3, with 8 bases lining up with TRBD2. CDR3 size: 15 residues. Per the germline V gene, CDR1 is SGHTA and CDR2 is FQGNSA. The junction had 4 bases not matched to a gene; V was cut back by 1 base and J by 4 bases. The CDR3 protein is CASSLDGTRSDTQYF. The CDR3 DNA reads TGTGCCAGCAGCTTAGACGGGACTAGATCAGATACGCAGTATTTT.

This clone was seen a few times. The V call is TRBV10-3, the J call TRBJ1-2; D not certain. The CDR3 contains 11 residues. Germline loops: CDR1 ENHRY, CDR2 SYGVKD. Trimming removed 10 bases from V and 6 bases from J, with 12 bases in between. The CDR3 DNA sequence: TGTGCCACCCGGCTCGGGGATGGCTACACCTTC. It yields the protein CATRLGDGYTF.

The chain links TRBV16 to TRBJ1-4; TRBD1 matches 9 bases. Trimming at V came to 2 bases and at J to 8 bases, leaving 6 bases not matched to a gene. Germline V lookup: CDR1 KGHSY, CDR2 FQNENV. This CDR3 contains 15 residues. The CDR3 loop is CASSQGTGKNEKLFF. For the CDR3, the DNA is TGTGCCAGCAGCCAAGGGACAGGGAAGAACGAAAAACTGTTTTTT.

The rearrangement uses TRBV6-6 and TRBJ2-3, with unresolved D. V was cut by 8 bases and J by 1 base, with 13 bases left in between. This CDR3 contains 14 residues. Germline V lookup: CDR1 MNHNY, CDR2 SVGAGI (reference sequence). CDR3 coding DNA: TGTGCCAGCGGGCGTGCCCTCGGCACAGATACGCAGTATTTT. Translating gives CASGRALGTDTQYF.

This clone is a singleton in its sample. This chain joins TRBV7-2 and TRBJ2-7; 8 nucleotides line up with TRBD1. CDR1 SGHTA and CDR2 FQGNSA come from the germline V gene. V shed 4 bases and J 1 base; nucleotides not matched to a gene: 6. The CDR3 consists of 15 residues. CDR3 in amino acids: CASSSRTGRSYEQYF. DNA of the CDR3: TGTGCCAGCAGCTCGAGGACAGGGCGGTCCTACGAGCAGTACTTC.

The gene calls are TRBV19 and TRBJ2-1, with 8 nucleotides matching TRBD2. V was pared by 1 base and J by 5 bases, with 7 bases of the junction left unmatched. This CDR3 region has 16 residues. The germline V gene has CDR1 LNHDA and CDR2 SQIVND (reference sequence). The CDR3 sequence: CASSIGGSGMNNEQFF. CDR3 nucleotide sequence: TGTGCCAGTAGTATAGGCGGTAGCGGGATGAACAATGAGCAGTTCTTC.

In this sample, this clone turned up a few times. The genes are TRBV4-3 and TRBJ1-3, with D uncertain. V dropped 3 bases and J dropped 2 bases, with 17 bases sitting between them. The CDR3 sequence is 17 residues long. In germline, CDR1 is LGHNA, CDR2 YSLEER. CDR3 residues: CASSQAVRSAAGNTIYF. The DNA for the CDR3 is TGCGCCAGCAGCCAGGCCGTGCGGTCGGCTGCTGGAAACACCATATATTTT.

The J gene is TRBJ2-7, the V gene TRBV19; 10 bases line up with TRBD1. V shed 4 bases, J shed 7 bases, and the junction held 10 bases outside the gene matches. The CDR3 is 15 residues long. Germline-derived CDR1 and CDR2 are LNHDA and SQIVND (reference sequence). The DNA of the CDR3 is TGTGCCAGTAGTACACAGACAGGGGGCGGAGGAGAGCAGTACTTC. Its protein is CASSTQTGGGGEQYF.

CDR3 in DNA: TGTGCCAGCAGCAAGGGGACAGGGGGAACTGAAGCTTTCTTT. Its translation: CASSKGTGGTEAFF. The chain employs TRBV3-1 (or the pseudogene TRBV3-2) and TRBJ1-1; 11 bases fit TRBD1. J was trimmed by 5 bases and V by 5 bases; bases with no gene match: 4. This CDR3 is 14 amino acids long. Germline loops: CDR1 LGHDT, CDR2 YNNKEL (reference sequence).

This clone is a singleton in its sample. At the DNA level, this CDR3 is encoded by other sequences in the same sample as well. The rearrangement joins TRBV19 to TRBJ1-5; 7 positions match TRBD1. The CDR3 runs to 12 residues. J lost 4 bases, V lost 6 bases, and 0 bases had no gene match. Germline CDR1 is LNHDA and CDR2 is SQIVND (reference sequence). CDR3 in DNA: TGTGCCAGTAGGACAGGGAATCAGCCCCAGCATTTT. Its translation is CASRTGNQPQHF. Full variable domain (remainder filled in from reference TRBV19 and TRBJ1-5): DGGITQSPKYLFRKEGQNVTLSCEQNLNHDAMYWYRQDPGQGLRLIYYSQIVNDFQKGDIAEGYSVSREKKESFPLTVTSAQKNPTAFYLCASRTGNQPQHFGDGTRLSIL.

This clone was seen a single time. This sequence joins TRBV27 and TRBJ2-7; 11 nucleotides agree with TRBD1. The trim removed 5 bases at V and 2 bases at J, leaving 8 bases unmatched. The length of the CDR3 is 16 residues. CDR1 and CDR2 from the germline V gene are MNHEY and SMNVEV (reference sequence). For the CDR3, the DNA is TGTGCCAGCAGTCGGACAGGGGGCGCGTTACCCTACGAGCAGTACTTC. Protein sequence: CASSRTGGALPYEQYF.

This chain uses TRBV20-1 with TRBJ2-5, with 12 bases that match TRBD2. Losses at the gene ends were 3 bases for V and 2 bases for J; bases not matched to a gene: 1. CDR1 and CDR2 from the germline V gene are DFQATT and SNEGSKA (reference sequence). The CDR3 extends over 14 amino acids. CDR3 nucleotide sequence: TGCAGTGCTAGTACTAGCGGGAGGCAAGAGACCCAGTACTTC. Translation: CSASTSGRQETQYF.

V and J are TRBV10-3 and TRBJ1-2, with D uncertain. The CDR3 runs to 13 residues. Germline lookup yields CDR1 ENHRY and CDR2 SYGVKD. Trimming took off 6 bases at V and 4 bases at J, with 12 bases between the two ends. The CDR3 loop reads CAIREQKTYGYTF. CDR3 nucleotide sequence: TGTGCCATCAGGGAACAGAAGACCTATGGCTACACCTTC.

The chain is built from TRBV11-2 and TRBJ1-2; D is undetermined. Germline V gene data show CDR1 as SGHAT and CDR2 as FQNNGV. The V end was cut by 5 bases, the J end by 1 base, with 14 bases between. The CDR3 consists of 15 residues. This chain's CDR3 is CASSHVVSVNYGYTF. The CDR3 nucleotides are TGTGCCAGCAGCCACGTCGTGTCAGTTAACTATGGCTACACCTTC.